These 14 T cell receptor beta chains originate from one sample sequenced in a study of shared clonotypes between healthy human individuals. Terminally differentiated effector memory CD45RA+ cells were excluded by CCR7 positive selection of CD45RO-negative cells. Using immunoSEQ multiplex PCR, the repertoire was profiled, and TCRdb retains in-frame clones only, with some absent. The data contain 630,000 or so clones, 95% to 98% of them singletons. The sample taken for sequencing was naive CD8+ T cells sorted from blood. The receptors derive from a man aged 25-45 years in good health.

The V call is TRBV9, the J call TRBJ2-7; 7 bases align to TRBD1. CDR1 and CDR2 (germline): SGDLS, YYNGEE. The J segment lost 4 bases and the V segment lost 2 bases, leaving 9 bases of the junction unmatched. This CDR3 region has 15 residues. This chain's CDR3 is CASSVDPDRLYEQYF. The CDR3 coding sequence is TGTGCCAGCAGCGTGGATCCGGACAGGCTTTACGAGCAGTACTTC.

V and J are TRBV7-2 and TRBJ2-7; D might be TRBD1 or TRBD2, each matching 5 bases. The CDR3 has 11 residues. Between the trimmed V and J ends, which lost 8 bases and 2 bases, there was a span of 7 bases. The germline CDR1 and CDR2 sequences are SGHTA and FQGNSA. CDR3 in amino acids: CASGGAYEQYF. CDR3 in DNA: TGTGCCAGCGGGGGAGCCTACGAGCAGTACTTC.

The chain recombines TRBV19 with TRBJ2-6; D not resolved. Trimming removed 0 bases from V and 2 bases from J, with 11 bases in between. Germline loops: CDR1 LNHDA, CDR2 SQIVND (reference sequence). CDR3 length equals 17 residues. CDR3 bases: TGTGCCAGTAGTATAGATCCATCTGAAGCTGGGGCCAACGTCCTGACTTTC. Translation gives CASSIDPSEAGANVLTF.

V and J are TRBV11-2 and TRBJ2-5; 7 bases match TRBD2. V was clipped by 5 bases and J by 5 bases; unmatched bases: 8. The CDR3 sequence is 14 residues long. Germline CDR1 is SGHAT and CDR2 is FQNNGV. CDR3 coding DNA: TGTGCCAGCAGCCTAACGGGAGGAGGGGAGACCCAGTACTTC. Amino acid sequence: CASSLTGGGETQYF.

The J gene is TRBJ2-1, the V gene TRBV10-1; D remains ambiguous. Germline V gene sequence: CDR1 WNHNN, CDR2 SYGVQD (reference sequence). Trimming cost V 6 bases and J 8 bases, with 23 bases left between them. The CDR3 has 16 residues. In DNA form, the CDR3 reads TGCGCCAGCAGAGCCACCCTAGGATCTACTGCGGATGAGCAGTTCTTC. Residues: CASRATLGSTADEQFF.

V is TRBV4-1 and J is TRBJ2-2, with D uncertain. The CDR3 length is 13 residues. Looked up from germline, CDR1 is MGHRA and CDR2 is YSYEKL. V lost 3 bases, J lost 6 bases, and 8 bases lay in between. CDR3 sequence (DNA): TGCGCCAGCAGCCACACGGTTTCCGGGGAGCTGTTTTTT. This translates into CASSHTVSGELFF.

The chain joins TRBV7-8 to TRBJ2-7; D is ambiguous. From germline, CDR1 is SGHVS and CDR2 FQNEAQ. The CDR3 covers 13 residues. Trimming cost V 1 base and J 3 bases, with 7 bases left between them. The CDR3 is CASSLVSSYEQYF. The CDR3 bases are TGTGCCAGCAGCTTAGTCAGCAGCTACGAGCAGTACTTC.

This chain uses TRBV7-9 with TRBJ2-2, with 14 nucleotides matching TRBD2. The CDR3 sequence is 18 residues long. The V gene end was trimmed by 6 bases and the J gene end by 4 bases; junction bases not matched to a gene: 10. CDR1 and CDR2 from the germline V gene are SEHNR and FQNEAQ (reference sequence). In DNA, the CDR3 is TGTGCCAGCAGACCAACCGGGACTAGCGGGAGAAGCACCGGGGAGCTGTTTTTT. As protein: CASRPTGTSGRSTGELFF.

This chain joins TRBV11-2 and TRBJ2-2, with no clear D. Trimming removed 5 bases at V and 2 bases at J, with 15 bases between. The germline V gene encodes CDR1 SGHAT and CDR2 FQNNGV. The CDR3 is 16 amino acids. The CDR3 spells CASSPAAARNTGELFF. The DNA of the CDR3 is TGTGCCAGCAGCCCGGCGGCCGCAAGAAACACCGGGGAGCTGTTTTTT.

V is TRBV29-1 and J is TRBJ2-1, with D perhaps matching TRBD1 (6 bases). The CDR3 has 14 residues. The germline V gene encodes CDR1 SQVTM and CDR2 ANQGSEA. The ends were cut back, 1 base at V and 2 bases at J, with 9 bases in the middle. DNA of the CDR3: TGCAGCGTTGAAGGGACAGTAACCTACAATGAGCAGTTCTTC. It codes for CSVEGTVTYNEQFF.

This clone was counted a single time. V and J are TRBV27 and TRBJ2-3; D not certain. Trimming removed 2 bases from V and 6 bases from J, with 12 bases in between. The CDR3 extends over 14 amino acids. The germline gives CDR1 MNHEY, CDR2 SMNVEV (reference sequence). In DNA form, the CDR3 reads TGTGCCAGCAGTTTAAGTCGGGTCGGGGATACGCAGTATTTT. It encodes CASSLSRVGDTQYF.

The chain recombines TRBV6-1 with TRBJ2-1; TRBD2 matches 10 bases. The CDR3 is 15 amino acids. Germline CDR1 MNHNS, CDR2 SASEGT. Trimming cost V 3 bases and J 5 bases; bases outside gene matches: 4. Here the CDR3 reads CASSDTSGANNEQFF. CDR3 DNA sequence: TGTGCCAGCAGTGACACTAGCGGGGCAAACAATGAGCAGTTCTTC.

Here the CDR3 DNA reads TGTGCCAGCAGCTTCTCCGGGACTAGCGGCCAAGAGACCCAGTACTTC. It translates to CASSFSGTSGQETQYF. J is TRBJ2-5 and V is TRBV11-2; 11 nucleotides align to TRBD2. Germline V gene sequence: CDR1 SGHAT, CDR2 FQNNGV. This CDR3 comprises 16 residues. V shed 3 bases, J shed 1 base, and the junction held 4 bases outside the gene matches.

The CDR3 protein is CASSFISGSYEQYF. The CDR3 bases are TGTGCCAGCAGTTTCATTTCAGGCTCCTACGAGCAGTACTTC. J is TRBJ2-7 and V is TRBV27; D remains unclear. Looked up from germline, CDR1 is MNHEY and CDR2 is SMNVEV (reference sequence). V was cut by 3 bases and J by 0 bases, with 9 bases left in between. This CDR3 has 14 residues.